Here is one T cell receptor beta chain with its context. What it binds is unknown. This sample is part of a study of somatic mutations in cytotoxic T cells in rheumatoid arthritis. Whole-study findings and limits: The study found CD8+ clonality increased with age in rheumatoid arthritis patients, not healthy controls.

Profiling relied on immunoSEQ multiplex PCR, and the TCRdb table lists in-frame clones only, not all of them. The data contain about 18,000 clones, 65% to 70% of them seen just once; the ten biggest clones take up about a sixth. Looked up from germline, CDR1 is ENHRY and CDR2 is SYGVKD. The length of the CDR3 is 15 residues. V shed 6 bases, J shed 7 bases, and the junction held 10 bases outside the gene matches. This TCR came from an adult with rheumatoid arthritis. The specimen was CD8+ T cells sorted from blood. The chain has TRBV10-3 and TRBJ2-1; 9 nucleotides agree with TRBD1. CDR3: CAISPGTGSINEQFF. CDR3 bases: TGTGCCATCAGCCCCGGGACAGGGTCAATTAATGAGCAGTTCTTC.